This T cell receptor beta chain derives from a study of glioma-infiltrating T cells. TCR alpha and beta CDR3 regions were amplified from RNA using iRepertoire nested multiplex PCR. Via MiXCR, TCRdb re-called the multiplex PCR reads, giving one row per CDR3 protein. The sample shows more than 350,000 distinct CDR3 sequences, roughly 41% of them seen only once. The ends were cut back, 1 base at V and 5 bases at J, with 22 bases in the middle. Germline V gives CDR1 LNHNV, CDR2 YYDKDF (reference sequence). This CDR3 contains 18 residues. This clonotype appeared once. The clonotype comes from a human donor with low-grade glioma or glioblastoma, undergoing nonglioma brain surgery, or in good health (not recorded which). The chain carries TRBV15 and TRBJ2-3; possible D gene TRBD1, 5 bases. Sequencing was carried out using glioma tissue, nonneoplastic brain tissue, or PBMCs (not recorded which). The CDR3 DNA reads TGTGCCACCAGCAGAGCTAGTGCAGGTGGGGCGAGAGTAGATACGCAGTATTTT. This translates into CATSRASAGGARVDTQYF.